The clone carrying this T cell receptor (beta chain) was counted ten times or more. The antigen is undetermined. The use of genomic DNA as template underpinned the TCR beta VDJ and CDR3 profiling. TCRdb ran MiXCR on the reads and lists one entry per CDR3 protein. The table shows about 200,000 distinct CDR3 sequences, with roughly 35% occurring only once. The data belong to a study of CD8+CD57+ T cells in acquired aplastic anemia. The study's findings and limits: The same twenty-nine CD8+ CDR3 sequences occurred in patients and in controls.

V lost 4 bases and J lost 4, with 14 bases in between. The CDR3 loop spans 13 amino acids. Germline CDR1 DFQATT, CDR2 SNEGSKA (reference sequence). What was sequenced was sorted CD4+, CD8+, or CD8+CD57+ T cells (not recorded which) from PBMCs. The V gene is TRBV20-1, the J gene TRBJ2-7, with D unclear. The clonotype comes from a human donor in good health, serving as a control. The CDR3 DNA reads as TGCAGTGCTATGGCACAGAGGAATTACGAGCAGTACTTC. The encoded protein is CSAMAQRNYEQYF.